This entry describes one TCR beta chain. This record belongs to a study of blood T cell repertoires in COVID-19. Study-wide background: The United States, Italy and Spain were the sources of the acute and convalescent COVID-19 samples. The cDNA or gDNA used as material had been derived from T cells, B-cell-depleted T cells, or PBMCs.

Patients from Seattle were sampled longitudinally, starting during active infection. Trimming removed 0 bases at V and 4 bases at J, with 6 bases between. The CDR3 is made up of 13 amino acids. Germline V gene sequence: CDR1 MNHEY, CDR2 SVGEGT. Authors' methods: From reference gene primer amplification, estimates of nucleated cell counts were derived. Repertoires were generated with immunoSEQ multiplex PCR, while TCRdb's copy carries only in-frame clones and drops some. The V and J calls and the clone size are those of that table, but D and trimming were determined from the DNA. This sample has approximately 300,000 clones, with approximately 90% found just once.

J is TRBJ1-1 and V is TRBV6-2 or TRBV6-3; D ambiguous. This sequence originates from a woman between 50 and 59 years old with COVID-19, enrolled during active disease. The sample consisted of peripheral blood. CDR3 region: CASSYSASTEAFF. The CDR3 nucleotides read TGTGCCAGCAGTTACTCGGCTTCCACTGAAGCTTTCTTT.